By share, the clone carrying this T cell receptor (beta chain) ranks as medium-sized. The CDR3 covers 15 residues. Germline CDR1 is SGDLS and CDR2 is YYNGEE. Deletions cut 3 bases from V and 2 bases from J, with 9 bases between. Naive CD4+ T cells were purified with Tregs depleted by CD25. Full-length variable regions came from constant-region reverse primers plus semi-nested Nested Universal Primer A PCR. One entry per CDR3 protein, called by TCRdb with MiXCR from the 5' RACE reads. This table holds around 21,000 distinct CDR3 sequences, about 31% found once. V usage is TRBV9 and J usage is TRBJ1-6; D not certain. This TCR came from a female donor with breast cancer. Specimen: tumor-infiltrating naive CD4+ T cells sorted from the breast tumor. Indicated subset: naive CD4+ T cells, CD4+CD45RA+CD25-. CDR3 sequence reads: CASSDGHTYNSPLHF. Here the CDR3 DNA reads TGTGCCAGCAGCGATGGGCATACCTATAATTCACCCCTCCACTTT.